Sequencing of this TCR beta chain was carried out in a study of control samples from healthy donors and cancer patients. Libraries were prepared by immunoSEQ multiplex PCR; TCRdb keeps only in-frame clonotypes and omits some of them. Of approximately 170,000 clones in the sample, around 91% were seen once. This receptor was identified in a woman between 45 and 65 years old in good health. The source material was blood.

CDR3 in DNA: TGCGCCAGCAGCCAAAGAGCGGGGTGGGCCAAAAACATTCAGTACTTC. This codes for CASSQRAGWAKNIQYF. J is TRBJ2-4 and V is TRBV4-3, with 7 bases aligning to TRBD2. The V gene end was trimmed by 2 bases and the J gene end by 1 base; junction bases not matched to a gene: 5. This CDR3 region has 16 residues. Germline CDR1 reads LGHNA; CDR2 reads YSLEER.